These T cell receptor beta chains were read from a single sample in a study of T cells in localized non-small cell lung cancer. The data were produced by immunoSEQ multiplex PCR, yet TCRdb's version contains in-frame clones alone and is incomplete. The top ten clones hold 2.6% of a sample with over 40,000 clones, almost 90% of them seen once. The specimen comprised peripheral blood, sampled before any cancer treatment. Every receptor here comes from a female donor over 55 with stage I squamous cell lung carcinoma. Both conserved end residues are part of each CDR3. Fields, in order: V gene, CDR3 length, CDR3 protein.

TRBV30	14	CASSRGQGFQPQHF
TRBV19	15	CASSISGGLRETQYF
TRBV2	14	CASRRQGIGETQYF
TRBV5-1	15	CASSLNGLGYNEQFF
TRBV4-1	17	CASSQERGESGANVLTF
TRBV6-5	14	CASSLQETYNEQFF
TRBV5-1	15	CASSLDPGSLGYAFF
TRBV7-3	12	CASSLNRKTQYF
TRBV5-1	19	CASSLVRNRAPRDYNEQFF
TRBV4-2	14	CASSQQSLNEKLFF
TRBV29-1	13	CSVESGNRYGYTF
TRBV7-3	15	CASSHSGGAYNEQFF
TRBV5-6	15	CASSLTPGSNQPQHF
TRBV10-1	13	CASSECGGGGYTF
TRBV29-1	14	CSVVPGQGGREQYF
TRBV4-3	13	CASSQDLGSGYTF
TRBV19	13	CASQRADGYEQYF
TRBV30	15	CAWRLGLAGGNIQYF
TRBV18	15	CASSPTRDVGQPQHF
TRBV7-2	16	CASSSTPGQGRNEQFF
TRBV7-3	16	CASSLGGAGGGNEQFF
TRBV9	18	CASSAHPGLAGTGDTQYF
TRBV6-1	14	CAIGPGGSTDTQYF
TRBV6-1	13	CASMRGPGETQYF
TRBV10-1	12	CASSEGYNEQFF
TRBV7-2	15	CASSLRTSGPNEQFF
TRBV4-2	14	CASSRGLETDTQYF
TRBV29-1	12	CSVEGDTTGYTF
TRBV9	14	CASSERGSNQPQHF
TRBV5-1	14	CASSPIAGADTQYF
TRBV6-5	14	CASRPGRSKNIQYF
TRBV5-5	17	CASSLGTGGGGPYEQYF
TRBV9	15	CASSVRLADYNEQFF
TRBV7-9	14	CATGARRRNYGYTF
TRBV5-8	15	CASSLQGSSYNEQFF
TRBV7-2	15	CASGRDSATNEKLFF
TRBV5-8	15	CASSLEWYSNQPQHF
TRBV2	13	CATRTGMNTEAFF
TRBV4-1	15	CASSQGQGPNQPQHF
TRBV30	17	CAWSVGPNSLANTEAFF
TRBV14	15	CASSPRLARYNEQFF
TRBV7-9	13	CASSWGSGNTIYF
TRBV7-9	18	CASSQGDDLTGFYYGYTF
TRBV10-3	15	CAIRNSGTRVGEQYF
TRBV6-5	15	CASSYSGFMNTEAFF
TRBV27	15	CASSTSESSYNEQFF
TRBV2	13	CASSEVARGGQYF
TRBV7-2	15	CASSIGGQGGNEQFF
TRBV4-3	14	CASSQEARWETQYF
TRBV18	16	CASSPPLWGGTTEAFF
TRBV9	15	CASSPPPGTSNEQFF
TRBV9	16	CASSVAFPGANYGYTF
TRBV10-3	11	CAISEYYEQYF
TRBV9	14	CASSLPPRVDTQYF
TRBV25-1	13	CASGKVGTGELFF
TRBV4-1	15	CASSQTASGYNEQFF
TRBV5-4	14	CASSLRGTGTQDHF
TRBV6-5	15	CASSSRQVFSYEQYF
TRBV5-1	14	CASSLETRQGDRYF